The source of this T cell receptor beta chain is a study of T cells in Graves' hyperthyroidism and ophthalmopathy (dated by TCRdb to 2018 to 2020). Regarding the research as a whole: Peripheral blood was collected at initial diagnosis, before any treatment. To identify distinguishing TCR V-J signatures, a discovery cohort of 90 to 100 patients was used, comprising 40 to 45 with Graves' ophthalmopathy and 57 with stable Graves' hyperthyroidism. Prospective prediction of ophthalmopathy was tested in an independent validation cohort consisting of 18 to 20 hyperthyroidism patients and about 17 patients who later progressed to ophthalmopathy. The roughly 90 discovery patients were divided at random into training and test sets in a 7:3 ratio. In addition, the study compared T-cell repertoires in thyroid tissue and in blood from roughly six Graves' hyperthyroidism patients. After blood sampling, hyperthyroidism patients were treated with methimazole at a starting dose of 30 mg daily, and ophthalmopathy patients were treated with high-dose intravenous methylprednisolone. TCR Vbeta CDR3 sequencing of 120 to 150 peripheral blood samples (roughly 41 ophthalmopathy, under 80 hyperthyroidism and roughly 17 progressor patients) is reported in the paper. General study outcomes and caveats: Most expanded thyroid clonotypes (frequency above 0.001) were also detected in blood, suggesting blood repertoires may reflect thyroid immune responses. In cross-validation, a model built on a 13 V-J signature told ophthalmopathy apart from stable hyperthyroidism with over 85% sensitivity and approximately 81% specificity, and in testing the same model reached 80%/75%. In validation, progression to ophthalmopathy was predicted by the model with 70% to 71% sensitivity and 72% to 85% specificity, a median of 6.5 months before onset. No statistical method was used to set the sample size in advance, and investigators knew the group allocation.

The TCR beta CDR3 regions were amplified from RNA transcripts. A first-round RT-PCR of the TCR CDR3 used the HTBI primer set with the Qiagen OneStep RT-PCR kit. A second multiplex PCR round built the libraries, followed by size selection and purification. Libraries were sequenced paired-end with 100 bp reads on an Illumina HiSeq2000. The original pipeline was this. SOAPnuke was used to process the raw data, removing reads that contained adapters or uncalled bases, had a mean Phred below 15, or lacked an exact match to the constant primer or identifier. High-quality paired reads were merged with COPE v1.2.5, and unique nucleotide sequences were defined as clonotypes. MiTCR v1.1 was used to align the clonotypes against IMGT TRBV, TRBD and TRBJ reference segments. Only V-J combinations with frequency above 0.0001, covering about 99% of repertoires, were analysed. The TCS score was defined as the ratio of F50 (clonal expansion) to E x V (chaos), calculated using BLOSUM62-based TCRdist between CDR3 peptides within each V-J. Welch's t-statistics and random forest reduced fewer than 600 V-J features to 10 to 15, which were used in a naive Bayes classifier (R e1071). TCRdb applied fastp at Q25 and MiXCR to the public reads, then kept only in-frame beta chains. Every CDR3 protein is listed once, alongside the most common genes and DNA of its rows. The V and J calls follow TCRdb's processing rather than the paper's. Recorded for this sample are about 640,000 distinct CDR3 sequences; more than 12% of them occurred a single time. Approximately 12% of the sample rests with the top ten.

In the ophthalmopathy patients, disease was moderately to severely active, with a Clinical Activity Score of 3 or more, a NOSPECS grade of 4 or more, and a duration of less than 3 months. Any patient with an uncontrolled infection, another autoimmune disease, pregnancy or lactation was excluded. Diagnoses relied on clinical symptoms, serum thyroxine and TRAb, thyroid ultrasound and orbital computed tomography. PBMCs were isolated from 7.5 to 10 ml of fresh peripheral blood by Ficoll-Paque density gradient centrifugation. Total RNA was extracted with Trizol reagent, and quality was checked on an Agilent 2100 Bioanalyzer. This clonotype appeared many times. Its antigen specificity is not known. The record has no base qualities; no much larger clone is one base away. For CDR1 and CDR2, the germline V gene lists MDHEN and SYDVKM. From the cysteine up to the phenylalanine, the CDR3 has a length of 14 residues. The DNA shown is the 42-base CDR3, in frame from base 1. The germline ends are 9 bases apart after V is trimmed by 2 bases and J by 2 bases.

In this chain, TRBV28 is recombined with TRBJ2-5, with the D gene too uncertain to name. Sequenced: blood. This TCR was recovered from a woman aged 50 to 60 with Graves' ophthalmopathy. The encoded CDR3 is CASSLTGRQETQYF. The nucleotides read TGTGCCAGCAGTTTAACCGGCAGACAAGAGACCCAGTACTTC.